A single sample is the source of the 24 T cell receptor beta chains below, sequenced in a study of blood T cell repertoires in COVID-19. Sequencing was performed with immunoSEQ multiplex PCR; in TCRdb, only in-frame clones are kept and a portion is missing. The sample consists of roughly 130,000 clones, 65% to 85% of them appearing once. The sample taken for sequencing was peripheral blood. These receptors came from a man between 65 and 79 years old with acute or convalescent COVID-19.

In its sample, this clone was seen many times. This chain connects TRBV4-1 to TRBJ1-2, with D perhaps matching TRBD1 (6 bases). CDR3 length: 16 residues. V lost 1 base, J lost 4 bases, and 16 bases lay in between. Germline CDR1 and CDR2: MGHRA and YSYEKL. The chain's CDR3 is CASSQGGGQEIYGYTF. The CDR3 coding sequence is TGCGCCAGCAGCCAAGGGGGGGGCCAGGAGATCTATGGCTACACCTTC.

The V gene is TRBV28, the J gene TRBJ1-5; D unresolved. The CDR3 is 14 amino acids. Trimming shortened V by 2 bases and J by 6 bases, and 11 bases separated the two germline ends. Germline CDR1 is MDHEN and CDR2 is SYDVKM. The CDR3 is CASSLGGMGQPQHF. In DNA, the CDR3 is TGTGCCAGCAGTTTAGGAGGGATGGGTCAGCCCCAGCATTTT. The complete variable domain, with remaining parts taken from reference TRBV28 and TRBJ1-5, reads DVKVTQSSRYLVKRTGEKVFLECVQDMDHENMFWYRQDPGLGLRLIYFSYDVKMKEKGDIPEGYSVSREKKERFSLILESASTNQTSMYLCASSLGGMGQPQHFGDGTRLSIL.

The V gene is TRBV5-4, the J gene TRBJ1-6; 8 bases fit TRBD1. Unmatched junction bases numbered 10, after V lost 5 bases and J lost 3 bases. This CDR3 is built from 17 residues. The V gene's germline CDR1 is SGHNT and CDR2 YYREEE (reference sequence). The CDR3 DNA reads TGTGCCAGCAGTTGGGGGACAGGTCCCCGCTATAATTCACCCCTCCACTTT. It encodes CASSWGTGPRYNSPLHF.

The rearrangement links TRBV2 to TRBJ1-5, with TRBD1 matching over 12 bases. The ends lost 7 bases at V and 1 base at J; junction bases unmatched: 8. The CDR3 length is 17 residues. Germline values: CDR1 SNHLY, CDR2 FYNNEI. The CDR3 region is CASTIMGQGASNQPQHF. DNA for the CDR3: TGTGCCAGCACCATCATGGGACAGGGGGCAAGCAATCAGCCCCAGCATTTT.

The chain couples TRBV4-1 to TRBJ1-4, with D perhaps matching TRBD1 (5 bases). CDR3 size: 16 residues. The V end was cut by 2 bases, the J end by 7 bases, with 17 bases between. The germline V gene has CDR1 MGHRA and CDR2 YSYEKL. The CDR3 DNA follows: TGCGCCAGCAGCCAACCATCAGGGATCGGGGGTGAAAAACTGTTTTTT. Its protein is CASSQPSGIGGEKLFF.

The CDR3 DNA reads as TGCGCCAGCAGCTCCGGGTACACTGAAGCTTTCTTT. It translates to CASSSGYTEAFF. V usage is TRBV5-1 and J usage is TRBJ1-1; D gene unclear. The CDR3 is 12 amino acids. Germline CDR1 SGHRS, CDR2 YFSETQ. Trimming shortened V by 3 bases and J by 3 bases, and 6 bases separated the two germline ends.

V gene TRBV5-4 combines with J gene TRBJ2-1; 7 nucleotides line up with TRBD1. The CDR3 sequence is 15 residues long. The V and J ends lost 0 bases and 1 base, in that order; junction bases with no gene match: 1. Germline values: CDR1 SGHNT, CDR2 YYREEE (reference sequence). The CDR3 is CASSLETGSYNEQFF. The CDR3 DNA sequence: TGTGCCAGCAGCTTGGAGACAGGGTCCTACAATGAGCAGTTCTTC.

CDR3 nucleotide sequence: TGTGCCAGCAGAGGGGGACAGGGGGCACAAAAACTGTTTTTT. Its translation is CASRGGQGAQKLFF. The rearrangement joins TRBV2 to TRBJ1-4; 12 bases match TRBD1. The ends lost 6 bases at V and 9 bases at J; junction bases unmatched: 5. The CDR3 spans 14 residues. From germline, CDR1 is SNHLY and CDR2 FYNNEI.

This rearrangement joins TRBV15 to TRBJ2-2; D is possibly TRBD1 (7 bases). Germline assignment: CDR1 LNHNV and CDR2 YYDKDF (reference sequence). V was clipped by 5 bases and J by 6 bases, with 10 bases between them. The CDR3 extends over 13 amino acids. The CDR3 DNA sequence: TGTGCCACCAGCCAGGGGGGACCCGGGGAGCTGTTTTTT. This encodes CATSQGGPGELFF.

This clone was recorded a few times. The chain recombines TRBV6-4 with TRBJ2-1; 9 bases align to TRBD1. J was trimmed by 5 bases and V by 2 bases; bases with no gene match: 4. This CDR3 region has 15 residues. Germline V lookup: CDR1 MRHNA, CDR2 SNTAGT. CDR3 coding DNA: TGTGCCAGCAGTGACGGGACAGGGTTCGACAATGAGCAGTTCTTC. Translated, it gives CASSDGTGFDNEQFF.

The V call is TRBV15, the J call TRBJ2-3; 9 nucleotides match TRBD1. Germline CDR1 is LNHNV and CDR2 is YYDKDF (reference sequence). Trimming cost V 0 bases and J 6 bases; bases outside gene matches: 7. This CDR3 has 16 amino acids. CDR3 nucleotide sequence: TGTGCCACCAGCAGAGATCTAGGACAGGGGTTTGATACGCAGTATTTT. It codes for CATSRDLGQGFDTQYF.

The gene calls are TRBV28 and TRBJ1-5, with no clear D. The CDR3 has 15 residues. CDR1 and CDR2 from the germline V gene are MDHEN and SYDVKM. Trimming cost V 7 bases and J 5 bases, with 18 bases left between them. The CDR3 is CASTSPEAVDQPQHF. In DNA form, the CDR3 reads TGTGCCAGCACCTCCCCAGAGGCGGTCGATCAGCCCCAGCATTTT.

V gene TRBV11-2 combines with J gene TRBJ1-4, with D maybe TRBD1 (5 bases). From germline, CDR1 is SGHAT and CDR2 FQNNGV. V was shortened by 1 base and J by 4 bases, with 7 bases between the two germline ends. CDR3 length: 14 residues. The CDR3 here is CASSLGGGNEKLFF. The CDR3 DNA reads TGTGCCAGCAGCTTAGGGGGCGGTAATGAAAAACTGTTTTTT. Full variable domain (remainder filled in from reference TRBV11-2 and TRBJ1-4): EAGVAQSPRYKIIEKRQSVAFWCNPISGHATLYWYQQILGQGPKLLIQFQNNGVVDDSQLPKDRFSAERLKGVDSTLKIQPAKLEDSAVYLCASSLGGGNEKLFFGSGTQLSVL.

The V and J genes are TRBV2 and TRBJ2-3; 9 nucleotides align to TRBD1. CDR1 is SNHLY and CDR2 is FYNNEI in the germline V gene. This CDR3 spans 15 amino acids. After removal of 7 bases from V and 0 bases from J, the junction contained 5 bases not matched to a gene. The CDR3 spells CASKPDRGSTDTQYF. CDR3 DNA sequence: TGTGCCAGCAAACCAGACAGGGGGAGCACAGATACGCAGTATTTT.

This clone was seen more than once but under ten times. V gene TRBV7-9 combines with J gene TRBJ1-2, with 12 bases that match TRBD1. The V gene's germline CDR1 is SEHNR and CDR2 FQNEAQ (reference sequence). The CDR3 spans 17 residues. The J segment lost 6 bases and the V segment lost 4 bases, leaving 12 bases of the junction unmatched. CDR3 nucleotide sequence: TGTGCCAGCAGCTCCGGGACAGGGGGCTCGGGTATCCATGGCTACACCTTC. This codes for CASSSGTGGSGIHGYTF.

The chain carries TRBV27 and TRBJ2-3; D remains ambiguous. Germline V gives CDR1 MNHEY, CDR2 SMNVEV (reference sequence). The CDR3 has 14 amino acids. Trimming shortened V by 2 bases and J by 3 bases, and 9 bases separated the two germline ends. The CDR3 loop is CASSLKTSTDTQYF. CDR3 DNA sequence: TGTGCCAGCAGTTTAAAGACATCAACAGATACGCAGTATTTT.

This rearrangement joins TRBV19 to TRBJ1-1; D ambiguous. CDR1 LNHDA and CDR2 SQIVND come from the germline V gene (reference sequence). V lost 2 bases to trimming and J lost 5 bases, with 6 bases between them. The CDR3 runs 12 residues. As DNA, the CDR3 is TGTGCCAGTAGTATAAAGGAGACTGAAGCTTTCTTT. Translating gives CASSIKETEAFF.

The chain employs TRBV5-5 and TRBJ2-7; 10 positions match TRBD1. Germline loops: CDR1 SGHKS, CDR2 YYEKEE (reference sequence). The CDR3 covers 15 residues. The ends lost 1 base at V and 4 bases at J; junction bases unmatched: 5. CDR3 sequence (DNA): TGTGCCAGCAGCTTGAGTGGGACAGGGGTTTACGAGCAGTACTTC. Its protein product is CASSLSGTGVYEQYF.

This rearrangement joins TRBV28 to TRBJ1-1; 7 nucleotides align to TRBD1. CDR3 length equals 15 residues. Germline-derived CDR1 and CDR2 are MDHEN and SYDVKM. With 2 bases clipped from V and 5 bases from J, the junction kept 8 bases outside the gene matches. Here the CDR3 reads CASSLAATGLTEAFF. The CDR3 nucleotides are TGTGCCAGCAGTTTAGCAGCGACAGGGTTAACTGAAGCTTTCTTT.

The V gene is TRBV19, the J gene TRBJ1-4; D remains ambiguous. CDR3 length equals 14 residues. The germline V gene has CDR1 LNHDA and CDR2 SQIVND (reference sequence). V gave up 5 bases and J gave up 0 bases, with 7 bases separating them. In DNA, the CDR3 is TGTGCCAGTAGTCCCTCGGCAACTAATGAAAAACTGTTTTTT. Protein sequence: CASSPSATNEKLFF.

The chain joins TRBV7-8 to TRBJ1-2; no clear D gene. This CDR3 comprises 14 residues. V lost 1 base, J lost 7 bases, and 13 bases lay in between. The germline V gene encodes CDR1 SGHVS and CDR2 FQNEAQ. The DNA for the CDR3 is TGTGCCAGCAGCTTAGTGCGTTCAGGTGGTGGCTACACCTTC. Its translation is CASSLVRSGGGYTF.

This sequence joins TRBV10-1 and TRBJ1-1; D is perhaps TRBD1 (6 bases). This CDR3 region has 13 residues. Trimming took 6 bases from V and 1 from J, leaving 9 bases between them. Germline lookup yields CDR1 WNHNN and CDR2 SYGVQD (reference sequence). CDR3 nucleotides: TGCGCCAGCAGCAAGACAGGGAACACTGAAGCTTTCTTT. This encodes CASSKTGNTEAFF.

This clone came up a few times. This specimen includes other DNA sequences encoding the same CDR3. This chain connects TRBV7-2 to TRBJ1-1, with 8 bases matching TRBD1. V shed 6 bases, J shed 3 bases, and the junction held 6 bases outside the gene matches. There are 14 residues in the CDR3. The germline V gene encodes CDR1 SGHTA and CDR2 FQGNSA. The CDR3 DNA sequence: TGTGCCAGCAGTAAACAGGGGGGTTACACTGAAGCTTTCTTT. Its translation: CASSKQGGYTEAFF.

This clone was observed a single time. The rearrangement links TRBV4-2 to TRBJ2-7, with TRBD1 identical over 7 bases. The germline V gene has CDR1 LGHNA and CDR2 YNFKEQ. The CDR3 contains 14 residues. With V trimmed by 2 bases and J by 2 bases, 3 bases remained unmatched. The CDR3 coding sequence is TGTGCCAGCAGCCAACCGACAGGGACCTACGAGCAGTACTTC. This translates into CASSQPTGTYEQYF.